One sample yielded the 11 T cell receptor beta chains listed below, sequenced in a study of cytomegalovirus exposure and HLA in healthy donors. Vbeta (60) and Jbeta (13) primers were used in the PCR. The method was immunoSEQ multiplex PCR; TCRdb's version includes in-frame clones alone and lacks a portion of them. Of 150,000 or so clones listed, 65% to 80% were seen once; the top ten hold 13%. Sample: PBMCs. The receptors stem from a man aged 40-55 years in good health and CMV-seropositive.

This clone has just a few counts. At one boundary the junction diverges from the germline segment, which might be a read error. The J gene is TRBJ1-5, the V gene TRBV7-9, with 10 nucleotides matching TRBD1. Germline CDR1 is SEHNR and CDR2 is FQNEAQ (reference sequence). The CDR3 extends over 15 amino acids. CDR3 region: CSSSFWTGGDQPQHF. Written as DNA, the CDR3 is TGTTCCAGCAGCTTTTGGACAGGGGGGGATCAGCCCCAGCATTTT.

The rearrangement joins TRBV28 to TRBJ2-7; D is possibly TRBD2 (6 bases). Trimming shortened V by 5 bases and J by 2 bases, and 13 bases separated the two germline ends. Germline V gives CDR1 MDHEN, CDR2 SYDVKM. The length of the CDR3 is 14 residues. This chain's CDR3 is CASSLGGGTYEQYF. Written as DNA, the CDR3 is TGTGCCAGCAGTCTGGGGGGAGGAACCTACGAGCAGTACTTC. Full variable domain (remainder filled in from reference TRBV28 and TRBJ2-7): DVKVTQSSRYLVKRTGEKVFLECVQDMDHENMFWYRQDPGLGLRLIYFSYDVKMKEKGDIPEGYSVSREKKERFSLILESASTNQTSMYLCASSLGGGTYEQYFGPGTRLTVT.

This clone showed up just once. The chain uses TRBV7-9 and TRBJ2-3, with a tentative D call TRBD2 (5 bases). V dropped 8 bases and J dropped 1 base, with 7 bases sitting between them. Germline V lookup: CDR1 SEHNR, CDR2 FQNEAQ (reference sequence). This CDR3 contains 12 residues. The CDR3 DNA reads TGTGCCAGCGCGCGGGGCACAGATACGCAGTATTTT. Translation gives CASARGTDTQYF.

J is TRBJ1-2 and V is TRBV11-2, with D perhaps matching TRBD1 (6 bases). Germline V gene data show CDR1 as SGHAT and CDR2 as FQNNGV. V was shortened by 3 bases and J by 5 bases, with 13 bases between the two germline ends. The CDR3 spans 14 residues. As DNA, the CDR3 is TGTGCCAGCAGCTTCGGTTCAGGGGCGTATGGCTACACCTTC. Translated, it gives CASSFGSGAYGYTF.

The V and J genes are TRBV5-4 and TRBJ1-1, with a tentative D call TRBD1 (6 bases). The CDR3 consists of 16 residues. Germline V gene lookup returns CDR1 SGHNT and CDR2 YYREEE (reference sequence). The V end was cut by 3 bases, the J end by 1 base, with 16 bases between. This CDR3 reads CASSSGGRAGNTEAFF. Written as DNA, the CDR3 is TGTGCCAGCAGCTCCGGGGGGCGGGCCGGGAACACTGAAGCTTTCTTT.

The V and J genes are TRBV7-9 and TRBJ1-1; D call uncertain. Germline V gene lookup returns CDR1 SEHNR and CDR2 FQNEAQ (reference sequence). The CDR3 extends over 13 amino acids. V gave up 5 bases and J gave up 11 bases, with 18 bases separating them. The CDR3 DNA reads TGTGCCAGCAGCCTCGAGGGCGTCGGGAGGGCTTTCTTT. It encodes CASSLEGVGRAFF.

J is TRBJ1-6 and V is TRBV28; D call uncertain. The ends were cut back, 6 bases at V and 14 bases at J, with 20 bases in the middle. This CDR3 is 14 amino acids long. CDR1 is MDHEN and CDR2 is SYDVKM in the germline V gene. As DNA, the CDR3 is TGTGCCAGCAGCCCTGGAGGCGGACGCCAGACCCTCCACTTT. It specifies CASSPGGGRQTLHF. Complete variable domain (other parts from reference TRBV28 and TRBJ1-6): DVKVTQSSRYLVKRTGEKVFLECVQDMDHENMFWYRQDPGLGLRLIYFSYDVKMKEKGDIPEGYSVSREKKERFSLILESASTNQTSMYLCASSPGGGRQTLHFGNGTRLTVT.

V usage is TRBV5-4 and J usage is TRBJ2-7; 11 nucleotides agree with TRBD1. Germline assignment: CDR1 SGHNT and CDR2 YYREEE (reference sequence). This CDR3 region has 14 residues. V lost 4 bases, J lost 3 bases, and 3 bases stayed unmatched. The CDR3, as DNA: TGTGCCAGCAGCGACGGGACAGGGGGCTACGAGCAGTACTTC. Its protein product is CASSDGTGGYEQYF.

V usage is TRBV7-2 and J usage is TRBJ2-7; 7 bases are shared with TRBD2. This CDR3 contains 15 residues. Germline CDR1 is SGHTA and CDR2 is FQGNSA. With V trimmed by 3 bases and J by 2 bases, 7 bases remained unmatched. The CDR3 here is CASSFLADGAYEQYF. The CDR3 nucleotides are TGTGCCAGCAGCTTCCTAGCGGATGGCGCCTACGAGCAGTACTTC.

The rearrangement joins TRBV7-2 to TRBJ2-2; the match to TRBD2 covers 8 bases. The germline V gene encodes CDR1 SGHTA and CDR2 FQGNSA. The CDR3 is made up of 15 amino acids. V dropped 3 bases and J dropped 5; count of bases not matched to a gene: 5. The CDR3 loop is CASSFREGRTGELFF. CDR3 DNA: TGTGCCAGCAGCTTTCGGGAGGGGCGTACCGGGGAGCTGTTTTTT.

The chain is built from TRBV4-2 and TRBJ2-1, with a weak D call TRBD2 (6 bases). The CDR3 is 16 amino acids. The germline V gene encodes CDR1 LGHNA and CDR2 YNFKEQ. V was trimmed by 0 bases and J by 5 bases, leaving 14 bases between them. Here the CDR3 reads CASSQDWGGGNNEQFF. DNA of the CDR3: TGTGCCAGCAGCCAAGATTGGGGAGGCGGGAACAATGAGCAGTTCTTC.